The 18 T cell receptor beta chains reported below all come from one sample, sequenced in a study of cytomegalovirus exposure and HLA in healthy donors. The PCR ran on 60 Vbeta and 13 Jbeta primers. TCRdb's table, derived via immunoSEQ multiplex PCR, lists solely in-frame clones and lacks some. The table has about 120,000 clones, roughly 70% seen once. Specimen: PBMCs. All receptors derive from a woman aged 18-30 years in good health and CMV-seronegative.

The chain couples TRBV5-1 to TRBJ1-1; D is ambiguous. The ends were cut back, 4 bases at V and 3 bases at J, with 13 bases in the middle. CDR1 is SGHRS, CDR2 YFSETQ, per germline. This CDR3 is 14 amino acids long. CDR3 sequence reads: CASSLQAGDTEAFF. As DNA, the CDR3 is TGCGCCAGCAGCCTCCAGGCCGGGGACACTGAAGCTTTCTTT. Full variable domain (rest looked up from reference TRBV5-1 and TRBJ1-1): KAGVTQTPRYLIKTRGQQVTLSCSPISGHRSVSWYQQTPGQGLQFLFEYFSETQRNKGNFPGRFSGRQFSNSRSEMNVSTLELGDSALYLCASSLQAGDTEAFFGQGTRLTVV.

This clone was counted a few times. The rearrangement links TRBV4-2 to TRBJ1-2; D is unclear. CDR1 is LGHNA, CDR2 YNFKEQ, per germline. The CDR3 is made up of 15 amino acids. Between the trimmed V and J ends, which lost 0 bases and 5 bases, there was a span of 13 bases. The CDR3 DNA reads as TGTGCCAGCAGCCAAGAGGTGGTGGCGGTTTATGGCTACACCTTC. It codes for CASSQEVVAVYGYTF.

This chain joins TRBV27 and TRBJ1-1; 8 positions agree with TRBD1. The J segment lost 6 bases and the V segment lost 6 bases, leaving 18 bases of the junction unmatched. Looked up from germline, CDR1 is MNHEY and CDR2 is SMNVEV (reference sequence). The length of the CDR3 is 17 residues. In DNA form, the CDR3 reads TGTGCCAGCAGCAGACTCCAGTTCCCAGGGGGCGCGGCTGAAGCTTTCTTT. It is translated as CASSRLQFPGGAAEAFF.

The J gene is TRBJ2-1, the V gene TRBV9; D is unclear. V was trimmed by 4 bases and J by 9 bases, leaving 17 bases between them. CDR3 length equals 14 residues. Germline V gene data show CDR1 as SGDLS and CDR2 as YYNGEE. The CDR3 here is CASSSRTGNPEQFF. The CDR3 nucleotides read TGTGCCAGCAGCTCGCGAACTGGTAATCCTGAGCAGTTCTTC.

The chain joins TRBV2 to TRBJ2-1, with 11 bases aligning to TRBD2. After removal of 3 bases from V and 10 bases from J, the junction contained 8 bases not matched to a gene. This CDR3 comprises 15 residues. Germline V gene data show CDR1 as SNHLY and CDR2 as FYNNEI. The CDR3 here is CASSESSGGASEQFF. The CDR3 coding sequence is TGTGCCAGCAGTGAGAGTAGCGGGGGGGCTAGCGAGCAGTTCTTC.

About this clone: The CDR3 carries no conserved terminal phenylalanine or tryptophan, so it likely arises from a read error. The chain has TRBV6-5 and TRBJ1-4; 7 nucleotides line up with TRBD1. CDR1 and CDR2 (germline): MNHEY, SVGAGI. The CDR3 is 14 residues long. After removal of 5 bases from V and 6 bases from J, the junction contained 6 bases not matched to a gene. CDR3 bases: TGTGCCAGCAGTGAGGGACAGAGATATGAAAAACTGTTTGTT. The encoded protein is CASSEGQRYEKLFV.

This clone was seen more than once but under ten times. The V gene is TRBV5-1, the J gene TRBJ2-3; tentative D call: TRBD2 (6 bases). CDR1 and CDR2 (germline): SGHRS, YFSETQ. The CDR3 extends over 15 amino acids. V lost 0 bases and J lost 0, with 8 bases in between. This CDR3 reads CASSLAGTSTDTQYF. DNA for the CDR3: TGCGCCAGCAGCTTGGCGGGGACTAGCACAGATACGCAGTATTTT.

This clone was seen only once. This chain joins TRBV28 and TRBJ1-6; perhaps TRBD1 as D (5 bases). There are 18 residues in the CDR3. Germline lookup yields CDR1 MDHEN and CDR2 SYDVKM. Trimming cost V 1 base and J 0 bases, with 13 bases left between them. CDR3 region: CASSLFTGLSSYNSPLHF. The CDR3 DNA sequence: TGTGCCAGCAGTTTATTCACAGGACTAAGCTCCTATAATTCACCCCTCCACTTT.

This chain connects TRBV5-1 to TRBJ1-6; a weak D match, TRBD1 (5 bases). CDR1 and CDR2 from the germline V gene are SGHRS and YFSETQ. Trimming pared 0 bases from V and 7 bases from J, leaving 8 bases between. The CDR3 extends over 14 amino acids. The CDR3: CASSLETVNSPLHF. The CDR3 DNA reads as TGCGCCAGCAGCTTGGAGACAGTGAATTCACCCCTCCACTTT. Based on the CDR3 plus reference TRBV5-1 and TRBJ1-6, the full variable domain is KAGVTQTPRYLIKTRGQQVTLSCSPISGHRSVSWYQQTPGQGLQFLFEYFSETQRNKGNFPGRFSGRQFSNSRSEMNVSTLELGDSALYLCASSLETVNSPLHFGNGTRLTVT.

V and J are TRBV27 and TRBJ2-7; 13 nucleotides line up with TRBD2. V was clipped by 0 bases and J by 6 bases; unmatched bases: 2. Germline V gene lookup returns CDR1 MNHEY and CDR2 SMNVEV (reference sequence). The CDR3 is 15 amino acids. CDR3 residues: CASSLSGTSGVEQYF. In DNA, the CDR3 is TGTGCCAGCAGTTTATCTGGGACTAGCGGGGTCGAGCAGTACTTC.

The J gene is TRBJ2-7, the V gene TRBV30; D remains unclear. Trimming shortened V by 2 bases and J by 0 bases, and 8 bases separated the two germline ends. This CDR3 contains 13 residues. The germline V gene has CDR1 GTSNPN and CDR2 SVGIG (reference sequence). The CDR3: CAWSLRVSYEQYF. CDR3 in DNA: TGTGCCTGGAGTTTACGGGTCTCCTACGAGCAGTACTTC.

The rearrangement uses TRBV19 and TRBJ1-4; D not resolved. The CDR3 spans 15 residues. Germline V gene data show CDR1 as LNHDA and CDR2 as SQIVND (reference sequence). Trimming stripped 3 bases from V and 5 bases from J, with 13 bases between. In DNA form, the CDR3 reads TGTGCCAGTAGTATCGGGGTGAGGCCAAATGAAAAACTGTTTTTT. It is translated as CASSIGVRPNEKLFF.

The rearrangement uses TRBV5-1 and TRBJ1-4; D possibly corresponds to TRBD1 (6 bases). This CDR3 has 14 residues. The V end lost 4 bases, the J end lost 8 bases, and 15 bases lay between the germline ends. Germline values: CDR1 SGHRS, CDR2 YFSETQ. Here the CDR3 reads CASSPGHREEKLFF. DNA for the CDR3: TGCGCCAGCAGCCCGGGGCACAGGGAGGAAAAACTGTTTTTT.

The J gene is TRBJ2-1, the V gene TRBV11-3; 9 bases align to TRBD1. V shed 5 bases and J 6 bases; nucleotides not matched to a gene: 17. Germline CDR1 and CDR2: SGHNT and YENEEA. This CDR3 contains 18 residues. Here the CDR3 reads CASSPPTGTGGAINEQFF. The DNA of the CDR3 is TGTGCCAGCAGCCCCCCCACGGGCACAGGGGGCGCAATCAATGAGCAGTTCTTC.

The chain is built from TRBV6-6 and TRBJ2-2; the D gene could be TRBD1 or TRBD2 (5 bases each). The CDR3 totals 14 residues. Germline V gives CDR1 MNHNY, CDR2 SVGAGI (reference sequence). The ends were cut back, 10 bases at V and 8 bases at J, with 20 bases in the middle. The CDR3 DNA reads TGTGCCACCAGGGCGGGTCTCCTATCTGGGGAGCTGTTTTTT. Its protein is CATRAGLLSGELFF.

The CDR3 is CASSYVAGMSGYTF. In nucleotides, the CDR3 is TGTGCCAGCAGTTACGTCGCAGGGATGAGCGGCTACACCTTC. The rearrangement uses TRBV6-5 and TRBJ1-2; a possible D gene is TRBD1 (5 bases). Per the germline V gene, CDR1 is MNHEY and CDR2 is SVGAGI. The CDR3 length is 14 residues. The V gene lost 2 bases and the J gene lost 8 bases, with 15 bases spanning the gap.

The rearrangement links TRBV9 to TRBJ2-5, with 11 nucleotides matching TRBD2. V gave up 0 bases and J gave up 5 bases; unmatched junction bases: 9. The CDR3 has 17 amino acids. CDR1 and CDR2 (germline): SGDLS, YYNGEE. As DNA, the CDR3 is TGTGCCAGCAGCGTAGCGGTAGCGGGGGGGCCGGGGGAGACCCAGTACTTC. It yields the protein CASSVAVAGGPGETQYF.

The rearrangement uses TRBV4-2 and TRBJ2-5, with D unresolved. V shed 0 bases and J shed 1 base, with 9 bases lying between them. The germline V gene encodes CDR1 LGHNA and CDR2 YNFKEQ. The CDR3 is made up of 15 amino acids. Here the CDR3 reads CASSQELYSQETQYF. The CDR3 DNA reads TGTGCCAGCAGCCAAGAACTTTACAGCCAAGAGACCCAGTACTTC.